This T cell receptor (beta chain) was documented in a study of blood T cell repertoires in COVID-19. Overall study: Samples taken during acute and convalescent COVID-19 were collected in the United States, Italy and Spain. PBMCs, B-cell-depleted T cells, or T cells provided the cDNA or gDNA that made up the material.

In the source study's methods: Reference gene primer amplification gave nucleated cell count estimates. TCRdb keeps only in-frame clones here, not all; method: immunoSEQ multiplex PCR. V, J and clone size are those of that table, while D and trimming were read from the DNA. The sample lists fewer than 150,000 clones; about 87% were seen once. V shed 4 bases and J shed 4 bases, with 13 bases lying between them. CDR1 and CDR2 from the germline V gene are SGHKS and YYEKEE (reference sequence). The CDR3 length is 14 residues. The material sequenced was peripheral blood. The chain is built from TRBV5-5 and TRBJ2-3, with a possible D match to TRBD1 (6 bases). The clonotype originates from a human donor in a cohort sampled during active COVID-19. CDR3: CASSRDISPDTQYF. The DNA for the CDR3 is TGTGCCAGCAGCCGGGACATTTCCCCAGATACGCAGTATTTT. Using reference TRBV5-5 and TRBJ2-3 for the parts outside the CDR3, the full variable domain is DAGVTQSPTHLIKTRGQQVTLRCSPISGHKSVSWYQQVLGQGPQFIFQYYEKEERGRGNFPDRFSARQFPNYSSELNVNALLLGDSALYLCASSRDISPDTQYFGPGTRLTVL.